The 15 T cell receptor beta chains in this list originate from one sample, sequenced in a study of OX40 agonist ivuxolimab in advanced cancers. Clones were sequenced by immunoSEQ multiplex PCR, and TCRdb holds only the in-frame ones, with some missing. The table lists some 61,000 clones, 70% to 90% of them singletons. The source was CD4+ or CD8+ T cells sorted from blood, collected in a trial of the OX40 agonist ivuxolimab. The source of these receptors is an adult with an advanced solid tumor such as melanoma, head and neck, liver or kidney cancer.

This clone was observed a handful of times. The chain couples TRBV19 to TRBJ2-1, with 15 bases aligning to TRBD2. There are 17 residues in the CDR3. From germline, CDR1 is LNHDA and CDR2 SQIVND (reference sequence). V was clipped by 1 base and J by 4 bases; unmatched bases: 2. CDR3 region: CASSIGTSGRVYNEQFF. In nucleotides, the CDR3 is TGTGCCAGTAGTATAGGGACTAGCGGGAGGGTTTACAATGAGCAGTTCTTC.

This rearrangement joins TRBV28 to TRBJ1-3; the D is unclear. V lost 3 bases, J lost 7 bases, and 7 bases lay in between. There are 12 residues in the CDR3. Germline V lookup: CDR1 MDHEN, CDR2 SYDVKM. CDR3 sequence: CASSLVGNTIYF. The CDR3 DNA sequence: TGTGCCAGCAGTTTGGTCGGCAACACCATATATTTT.

The chain is built from TRBV27 and TRBJ2-1, with D possibly TRBD2 on 5 matching bases. V gave up 5 bases and J gave up 12 bases, with 23 bases separating them. The germline V gene has CDR1 MNHEY and CDR2 SMNVEV (reference sequence). The CDR3 has 15 amino acids. CDR3 sequence (DNA): TGTGCCAGCAGTACCCCGAAAGTGGTAGCGATAGGGCAGTTCTTC. It yields the protein CASSTPKVVAIGQFF.

This clone appeared a single time. The chain uses TRBV27 and TRBJ2-2; 9 nucleotides match TRBD2. This CDR3 region has 17 residues. CDR1 MNHEY and CDR2 SMNVEV come from the germline V gene (reference sequence). J gave up 4 bases and V 1 base, and 7 bases lay outside the gene matches. CDR3 nucleotide sequence: TGTGCCAGCAGTTTATTTGGGGCGGGAGGGATCACCGGGGAGCTGTTTTTT. Its translation is CASSLFGAGGITGELFF.

The chain uses TRBV5-4 and TRBJ2-2; possible D gene TRBD1, 6 bases. This CDR3 is 15 amino acids long. Trimming removed 5 bases from V and 5 bases from J, with 16 bases in between. Germline assignment: CDR1 SGHNT and CDR2 YYREEE (reference sequence). The CDR3, as DNA: TGTGCCAGCAGTCTTGTTCAGGGGTCGACCGGGGAGCTGTTTTTT. It specifies CASSLVQGSTGELFF.

This chain uses TRBV9 with TRBJ1-4; no definite D call. The CDR3 runs to 13 residues. V lost 1 base to trimming and J lost 7 bases, with 8 bases between them. In germline, CDR1 is SGDLS, CDR2 YYNGEE. This chain's CDR3 is CASSVRPGEKLFF. The CDR3, as DNA: TGTGCCAGCAGCGTACGTCCAGGTGAAAAACTGTTTTTT. The entire variable domain, with the rest obtained from reference TRBV9 and TRBJ1-4, is as follows: DSGVTQTPKHLITATGQRVTLRCSPRSGDLSVYWYQQSLDQGLQFLIQYYNGEERAKGNILERFSAQQFPDLHSELNLSSLELGDSALYFCASSVRPGEKLFFGSGTQLSVL.

The chain carries TRBV2 and TRBJ1-2; the D gene is possibly TRBD1 (6 bases). Germline V CDR1 and CDR2: SNHLY, FYNNEI. The CDR3 has 14 residues. Trimming removed 2 bases from V and 3 bases from J, with 10 bases in between. CDR3 coding DNA: TGTGCCAGCAGTGAACTCAGGGGTTACTATGGCTACACCTTC. It yields the protein CASSELRGYYGYTF. The full variable domain, with the rest looked up from reference TRBV2 and TRBJ1-2, is EPEVTQTPSHQVTQMGQEVILRCVPISNHLYFYWYRQILGQKVEFLVSFYNNEISEKSEIFDDQFSVERPDGSNFTLKIRSTKLEDSAMYFCASSELRGYYGYTFGSGTRLTVV.

The rearrangement uses TRBV5-5 and TRBJ2-7; D might be TRBD1 (6 bases). The V gene lost 6 bases and the J gene lost 0 bases, with 22 bases spanning the gap. Germline V gene data show CDR1 as SGHKS and CDR2 as YYEKEE (reference sequence). The CDR3 is made up of 17 amino acids. CDR3 loop: CASTPRRSTGASYEQYF. The CDR3 nucleotides read TGTGCCAGCACCCCCCGTAGGTCGACAGGTGCCTCCTACGAGCAGTACTTC. The full variable domain, completed using reference TRBV5-5 and TRBJ2-7, is DAGVTQSPTHLIKTRGQQVTLRCSPISGHKSVSWYQQVLGQGPQFIFQYYEKEERGRGNFPDRFSARQFPNYSSELNVNALLLGDSALYLCASTPRRSTGASYEQYFGPGTRLTVT.

This clone occurred a few times. The chain joins TRBV28 to TRBJ1-2; TRBD1 might be the D (5 bases). Germline assignment: CDR1 MDHEN and CDR2 SYDVKM. Trimming pared 4 bases from V and 14 bases from J, leaving 17 bases between. CDR3 length: 12 amino acids. Here the CDR3 DNA reads TGTGCCAGCAGTTCCCCCGGGCCAGGGTCGACCTTC. It encodes CASSSPGPGSTF.

This chain joins TRBV18 and TRBJ2-7; no firm D call. The CDR3 has 14 amino acids. Germline CDR1 reads KGHSH; CDR2 reads LQKENI. V lost 2 bases and J lost 0, with 8 bases in between. The CDR3 bases are TGTGCCAGCTCACCAGAAGGGATCTCCTACGAGCAGTACTTC. Translated, it gives CASSPEGISYEQYF.

The rearrangement links TRBV10-2 to TRBJ2-2; D is unresolved. CDR3 size: 16 residues. Trimming cost V 3 bases and J 1 base, with 12 bases left between them. Germline CDR1 and CDR2: WSHSY and SAAADI. CDR3 DNA: TGCGCCAGCAGTGATCGCGGAGAGAAGAACACCGGGGAGCTGTTTTTT. This sequence encodes CASSDRGEKNTGELFF.

The rearrangement uses TRBV10-3 and TRBJ1-5; D unclear. V was cut by 3 bases and J by 3 bases, with 9 bases left in between. CDR1 is ENHRY, CDR2 SYGVKD, per germline. The CDR3 extends over 14 amino acids. CDR3 DNA sequence: TGTGCCATCAGTGACCTACAGCCCAATCAGCCCCAGCATTTT. It specifies CAISDLQPNQPQHF.

The V and J genes are TRBV6-5 and TRBJ1-1; D is unresolved. Germline V gene lookup returns CDR1 MNHEY and CDR2 SVGAGI. Trimming left V 3 bases short and J 5 bases short, with 10 bases between. This CDR3 is built from 13 residues. The CDR3 bases are TGTGCCAGCAGTTATCTGGACGGGACTGAAGCTTTCTTT. It specifies CASSYLDGTEAFF.

This sequence joins TRBV28 and TRBJ2-5; no definite D call. V was cut by 2 bases and J by 5 bases, with 6 bases left in between. Germline V gene data show CDR1 as MDHEN and CDR2 as SYDVKM. The CDR3 covers 12 residues. CDR3 sequence: CASSLRPETQYF. The DNA for the CDR3 is TGTGCCAGCAGTTTACGCCCTGAGACCCAGTACTTC.

The rearrangement joins TRBV2 to TRBJ1-4; TRBD1 is a possible D gene (6 bases). This CDR3 region has 15 residues. Trimming pared 1 base from V and 7 bases from J, leaving 13 bases between. CDR1 is SNHLY, CDR2 FYNNEI, per germline. The CDR3 reads CASSEGGAQVEKLFF. In DNA, the CDR3 is TGTGCCAGCAGTGAAGGGGGGGCGCAGGTTGAAAAACTGTTTTTT. Supplemented by reference TRBV2 and TRBJ1-4, the full variable domain reads EPEVTQTPSHQVTQMGQEVILRCVPISNHLYFYWYRQILGQKVEFLVSFYNNEISEKSEIFDDQFSVERPDGSNFTLKIRSTKLEDSAMYFCASSEGGAQVEKLFFGSGTQLSVL.